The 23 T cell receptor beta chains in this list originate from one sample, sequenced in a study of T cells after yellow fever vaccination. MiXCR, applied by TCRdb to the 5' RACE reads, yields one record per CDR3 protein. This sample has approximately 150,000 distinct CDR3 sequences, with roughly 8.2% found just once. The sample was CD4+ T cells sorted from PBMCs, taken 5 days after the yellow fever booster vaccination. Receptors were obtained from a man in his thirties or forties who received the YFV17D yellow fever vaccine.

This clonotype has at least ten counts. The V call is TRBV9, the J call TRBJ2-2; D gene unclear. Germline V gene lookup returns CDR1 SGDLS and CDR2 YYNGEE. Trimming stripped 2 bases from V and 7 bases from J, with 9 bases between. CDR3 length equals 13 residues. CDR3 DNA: TGTGCCAGCAGCGTCTTTCTTTACGGGGAGCTGTTTTTT. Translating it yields CASSVFLYGELFF.

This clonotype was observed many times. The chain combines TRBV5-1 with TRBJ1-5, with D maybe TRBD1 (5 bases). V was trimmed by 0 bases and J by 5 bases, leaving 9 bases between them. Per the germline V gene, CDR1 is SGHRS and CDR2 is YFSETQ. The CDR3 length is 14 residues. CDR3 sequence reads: CASSLAWGDQPQHF. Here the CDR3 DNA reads TGCGCCAGCAGCTTGGCCTGGGGGGATCAGCCCCAGCATTTT.

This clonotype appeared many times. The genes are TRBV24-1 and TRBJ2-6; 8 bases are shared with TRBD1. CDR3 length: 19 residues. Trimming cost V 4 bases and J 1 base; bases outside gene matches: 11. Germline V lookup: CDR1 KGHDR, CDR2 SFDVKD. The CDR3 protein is CATSDDSGTGVSGANVLTF. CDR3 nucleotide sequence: TGTGCCACCAGTGACGACTCCGGGACAGGAGTTTCTGGGGCCAACGTCCTGACTTTC.

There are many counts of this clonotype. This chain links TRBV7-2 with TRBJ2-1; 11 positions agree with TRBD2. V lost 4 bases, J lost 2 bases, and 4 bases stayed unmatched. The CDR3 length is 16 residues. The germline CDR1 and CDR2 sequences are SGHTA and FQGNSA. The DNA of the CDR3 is TGTGCCAGCAGCTCGGGGACTAGCGGCACCTACAATGAGCAGTTCTTC. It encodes CASSSGTSGTYNEQFF. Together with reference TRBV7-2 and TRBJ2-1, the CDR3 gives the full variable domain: GAGVSQSPSNKVTEKGKDVELRCDPISGHTALYWYRQSLGQGLEFLIYFQGNSAPDKSGLPSDRFSAERTGGSVSTLTIQRTQQEDSAVYLCASSSGTSGTYNEQFFGPGTRLTVL.

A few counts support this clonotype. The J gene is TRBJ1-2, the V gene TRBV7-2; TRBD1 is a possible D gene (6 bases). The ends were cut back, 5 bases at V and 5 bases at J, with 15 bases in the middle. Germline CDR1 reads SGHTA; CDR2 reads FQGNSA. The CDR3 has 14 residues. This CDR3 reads CASSTVGGAYGYTF. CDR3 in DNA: TGTGCCAGCAGCACGGTGGGGGGGGCTTATGGCTACACCTTC.

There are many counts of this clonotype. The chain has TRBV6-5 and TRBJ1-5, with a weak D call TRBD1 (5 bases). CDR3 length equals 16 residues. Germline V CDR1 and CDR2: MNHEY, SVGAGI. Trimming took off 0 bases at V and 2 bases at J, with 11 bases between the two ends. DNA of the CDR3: TGTGCCAGCAGTTACTCGAGGGGTACTGGCAATCAGCCCCAGCATTTT. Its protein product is CASSYSRGTGNQPQHF.

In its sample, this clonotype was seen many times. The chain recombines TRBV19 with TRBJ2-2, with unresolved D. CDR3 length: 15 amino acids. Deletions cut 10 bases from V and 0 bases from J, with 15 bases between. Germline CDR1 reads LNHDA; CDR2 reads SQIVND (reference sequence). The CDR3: CATSPTGSNTGELFF. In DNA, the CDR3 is TGTGCCACCTCTCCGACGGGTTCGAACACCGGGGAGCTGTTTTTT.

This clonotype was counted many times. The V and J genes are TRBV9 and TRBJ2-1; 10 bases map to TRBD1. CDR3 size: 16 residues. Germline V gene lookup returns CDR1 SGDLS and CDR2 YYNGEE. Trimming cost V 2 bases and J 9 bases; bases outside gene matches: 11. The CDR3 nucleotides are TGTGCCAGCAGCGTTCTTCCGGGACAGGGGTTCAGTGAGCAGTTCTTC. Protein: CASSVLPGQGFSEQFF.

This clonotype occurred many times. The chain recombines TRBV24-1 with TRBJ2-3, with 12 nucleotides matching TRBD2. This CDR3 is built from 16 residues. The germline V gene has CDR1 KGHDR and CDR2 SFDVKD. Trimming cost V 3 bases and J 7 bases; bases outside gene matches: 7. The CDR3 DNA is TGTGCCACCAGTGATGGTGGACTAGCGGGATCATATACGCAGTATTTT. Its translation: CATSDGGLAGSYTQYF.

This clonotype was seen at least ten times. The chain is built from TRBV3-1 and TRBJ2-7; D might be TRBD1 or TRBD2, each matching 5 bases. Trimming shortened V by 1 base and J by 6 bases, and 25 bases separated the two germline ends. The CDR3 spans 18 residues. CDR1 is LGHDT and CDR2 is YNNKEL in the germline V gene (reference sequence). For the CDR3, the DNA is TGTGCCAGCAGCCAAGGTAGGGCCGGGACCTCGTTAAAGAGCGAGCAGTACTTC. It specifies CASSQGRAGTSLKSEQYF.

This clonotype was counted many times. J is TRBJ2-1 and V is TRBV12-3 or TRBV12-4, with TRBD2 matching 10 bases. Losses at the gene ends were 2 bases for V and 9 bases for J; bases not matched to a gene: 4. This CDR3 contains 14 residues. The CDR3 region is CASSLSLAGVEQFF. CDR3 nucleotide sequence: TGTGCCAGCAGTTTAAGCCTAGCGGGAGTTGAGCAGTTCTTC.

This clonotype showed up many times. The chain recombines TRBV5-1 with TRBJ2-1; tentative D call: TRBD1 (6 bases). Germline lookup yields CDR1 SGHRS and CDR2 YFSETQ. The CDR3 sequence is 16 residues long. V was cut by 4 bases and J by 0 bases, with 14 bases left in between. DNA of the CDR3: TGCGCCAGCAGCCGGACTGGACAGAGCTCCTACAATGAGCAGTTCTTC. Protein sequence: CASSRTGQSSYNEQFF.

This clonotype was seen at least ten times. CDR3 sequence (DNA): TGTGCCCTGACCGGGGAGCTGTTTTTT. Amino acids: CALTGELFF. V is TRBV7-9 and J is TRBJ2-2, with D unresolved. The V gene lost 11 bases and the J gene lost 5 bases, with 3 bases spanning the gap. This CDR3 comprises 9 residues. Germline CDR1 is SEHNR and CDR2 is FQNEAQ (reference sequence).

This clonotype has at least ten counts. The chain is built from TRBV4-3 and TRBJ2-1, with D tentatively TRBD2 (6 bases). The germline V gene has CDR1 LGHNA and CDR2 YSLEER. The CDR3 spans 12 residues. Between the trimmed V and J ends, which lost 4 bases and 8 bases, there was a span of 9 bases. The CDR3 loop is CASSRLGYEQFF. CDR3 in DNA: TGCGCCAGCAGCCGACTAGGATATGAGCAGTTCTTC.

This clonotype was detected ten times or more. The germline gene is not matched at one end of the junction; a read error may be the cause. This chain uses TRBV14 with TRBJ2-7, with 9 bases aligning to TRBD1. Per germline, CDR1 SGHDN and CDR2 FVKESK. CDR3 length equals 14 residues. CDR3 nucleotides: TGTGCCAGCAACCAACCGGGACAGGGAGACGAGCAGTACTTC. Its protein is CASNQPGQGDEQYF.

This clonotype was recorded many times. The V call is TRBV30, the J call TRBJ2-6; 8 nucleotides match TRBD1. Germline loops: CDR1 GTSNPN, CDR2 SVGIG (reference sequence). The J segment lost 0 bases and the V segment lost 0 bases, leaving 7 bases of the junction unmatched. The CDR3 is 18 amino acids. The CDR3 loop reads CAWSVHMGQASGANVLTF. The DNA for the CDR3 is TGTGCCTGGAGTGTACATATGGGACAGGCCTCTGGGGCCAACGTCCTGACTTTC.

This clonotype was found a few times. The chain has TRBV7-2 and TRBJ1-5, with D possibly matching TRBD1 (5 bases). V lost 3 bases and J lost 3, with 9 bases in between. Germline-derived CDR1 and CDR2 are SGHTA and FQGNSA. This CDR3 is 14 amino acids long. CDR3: CASSFSGNNQPQHF. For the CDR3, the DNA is TGTGCCAGCAGCTTTTCAGGGAACAATCAGCCCCAGCATTTT.

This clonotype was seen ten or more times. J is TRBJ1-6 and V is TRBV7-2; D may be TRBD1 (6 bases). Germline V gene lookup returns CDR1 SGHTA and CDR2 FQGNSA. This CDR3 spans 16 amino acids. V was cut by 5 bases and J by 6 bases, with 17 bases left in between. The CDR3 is CASSPPSRGPNSPLHF. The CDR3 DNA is TGTGCCAGCAGCCCACCAAGCAGGGGCCCTAATTCACCCCTCCACTTT.

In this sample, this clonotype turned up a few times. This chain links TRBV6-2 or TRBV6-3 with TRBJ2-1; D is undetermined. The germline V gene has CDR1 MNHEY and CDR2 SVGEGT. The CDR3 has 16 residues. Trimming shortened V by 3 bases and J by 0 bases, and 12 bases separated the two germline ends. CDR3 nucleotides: TGTGCCAGCAGTTATCTGCCCCAGAGCTCCTACAATGAGCAGTTCTTC. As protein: CASSYLPQSSYNEQFF.

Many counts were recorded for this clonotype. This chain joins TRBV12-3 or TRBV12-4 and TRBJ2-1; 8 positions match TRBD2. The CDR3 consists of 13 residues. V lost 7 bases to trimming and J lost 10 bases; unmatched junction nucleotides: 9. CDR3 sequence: CASKAGEGGEQFF. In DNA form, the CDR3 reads TGTGCCAGCAAAGCGGGAGAGGGGGGAGAGCAGTTCTTC.

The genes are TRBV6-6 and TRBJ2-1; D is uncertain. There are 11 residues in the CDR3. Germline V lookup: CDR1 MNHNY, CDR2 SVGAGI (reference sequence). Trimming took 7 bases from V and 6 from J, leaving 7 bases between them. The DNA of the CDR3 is TGTGCCAGCACTCGGAGCAATGAGCAGTTCTTC. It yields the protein CASTRSNEQFF.

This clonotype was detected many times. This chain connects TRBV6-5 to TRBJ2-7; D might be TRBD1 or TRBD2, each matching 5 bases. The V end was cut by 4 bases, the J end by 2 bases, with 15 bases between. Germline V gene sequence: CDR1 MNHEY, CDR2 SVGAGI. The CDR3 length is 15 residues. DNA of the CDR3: TGTGCCAGCAGTTGGGACGCGGGCGCTACCTACGAGCAGTACTTC. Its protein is CASSWDAGATYEQYF.

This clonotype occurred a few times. CDR3 in amino acids: CASSLGTGHQPQHF. CDR3 sequence (DNA): TGTGCCAGCAGCTTGGGGACAGGGCATCAGCCCCAGCATTTT. The chain joins TRBV7-9 to TRBJ1-5; 9 bases fit TRBD1. The length of the CDR3 is 14 residues. V lost 3 bases, J lost 5 bases, and 2 bases stayed unmatched. The germline V gene encodes CDR1 SEHNR and CDR2 FQNEAQ (reference sequence).